These 30 T cell receptor beta chains came from one sample sequenced in a study of blood T cell repertoires in COVID-19. Using immunoSEQ multiplex PCR, the repertoire was profiled, and TCRdb retains in-frame clones only, with some absent. The repertoire has almost 200,000 clones, roughly 83% of them found once; the top ten carry 5.5% to 7%. Sequenced sample: peripheral blood. All receptors come from a woman aged 35 to 49 with COVID-19, enrolled during active disease.

The rearrangement joins TRBV5-4 to TRBJ2-2, with 9 bases matching TRBD1. CDR3 length equals 16 residues. The V gene end was trimmed by 3 bases and the J gene end by 8 bases; junction bases not matched to a gene: 11. Germline CDR1 SGHNT, CDR2 YYREEE (reference sequence). The CDR3 protein is CASSSEGQGGTGELFF. The CDR3 DNA reads as TGTGCCAGCAGCTCGGAGGGACAGGGAGGAACGGGGGAGCTGTTTTTT.

This clone appeared a single time. The gene calls are TRBV24-1 and TRBJ2-1; D possibly corresponds to TRBD1 (6 bases). This CDR3 region has 18 residues. The germline CDR1 and CDR2 sequences are KGHDR and SFDVKD. The V gene lost 2 bases and the J gene lost 0 bases, with 16 bases spanning the gap. CDR3 residues: CATSDSTGSFSSYNEQFF. CDR3 nucleotides: TGTGCCACCAGTGATTCCACAGGGTCGTTCAGCTCCTACAATGAGCAGTTCTTC.

The chain recombines TRBV9 with TRBJ2-1, with 10 bases identical to TRBD2. The V segment lost 4 bases and the J segment 5 bases; nucleotides outside the gene matches: 9. This CDR3 has 16 amino acids. Germline lookup yields CDR1 SGDLS and CDR2 YYNGEE. CDR3 sequence: CASSPRILAGNNEQFF. The CDR3 DNA reads as TGTGCCAGCAGCCCTCGAATACTAGCGGGAAACAATGAGCAGTTCTTC.

The V and J genes are TRBV5-5 and TRBJ2-1, with 10 bases fitting TRBD1. CDR3 length: 15 residues. V was pared by 3 bases and J by 4 bases, with 4 bases of the junction left unmatched. The germline V gene encodes CDR1 SGHKS and CDR2 YYEKEE (reference sequence). DNA for the CDR3: TGTGCCAGCAGCTCCGGACAGGGGGAGTACAATGAGCAGTTCTTC. This sequence encodes CASSSGQGEYNEQFF.

V usage is TRBV7-2 and J usage is TRBJ1-1, with D unresolved. The CDR3 spans 12 residues. Per the germline V gene, CDR1 is SGHTA and CDR2 is FQGNSA. Between the trimmed V and J ends, which lost 4 bases and 11 bases, there was a span of 14 bases. CDR3 loop: CASSYTPAGAFF. For the CDR3, the DNA is TGTGCCAGCAGCTACACCCCTGCAGGTGCTTTCTTT. Based on the CDR3 plus reference TRBV7-2 and TRBJ1-1, the full variable domain is GAGVSQSPSNKVTEKGKDVELRCDPISGHTALYWYRQSLGQGLEFLIYFQGNSAPDKSGLPSDRFSAERTGGSVSTLTIQRTQQEDSAVYLCASSYTPAGAFFGQGTRLTVV.

The chain recombines TRBV6-6 with TRBJ2-5, with D unresolved. Trimming took 0 bases from V and 5 from J, leaving 13 bases between them. The CDR3 length is 15 residues. Germline CDR1 is MNHNY and CDR2 is SVGAGI (reference sequence). CDR3 sequence (DNA): TGTGCCAGCAGTTACTCCTACTCCCCACGGGAGACCCAGTACTTC. Protein product: CASSYSYSPRETQYF.

The J gene is TRBJ2-6, the V gene TRBV6-6; D is undetermined. Germline V gives CDR1 MNHNY, CDR2 SVGAGI (reference sequence). The CDR3 is 15 amino acids. The V end was cut by 6 bases, the J end by 2 bases, with 11 bases between. The CDR3 DNA sequence: TGTGCCAGCAGCTTATTACAGACTGGGGCCAACGTCCTGACTTTC. The encoded protein is CASSLLQTGANVLTF.

The rearrangement joins TRBV7-2 to TRBJ1-1; D uncertain. V lost 2 bases, J lost 0 bases, and 7 bases lay in between. The CDR3 extends over 14 amino acids. CDR1 SGHTA and CDR2 FQGNSA come from the germline V gene. The CDR3 spells CASSLYGLNTEAFF. In nucleotides, the CDR3 is TGTGCCAGCAGCTTATATGGCCTGAACACTGAAGCTTTCTTT.

This sequence joins TRBV3-1 (or the pseudogene TRBV3-2) and TRBJ1-1, with D possibly TRBD1 on 5 matching bases. The V gene lost 0 bases and the J gene lost 0 bases, with 8 bases spanning the gap. Germline V gene data show CDR1 as LGHDT and CDR2 as YNNKEL (reference sequence). CDR3 length equals 15 residues. CDR3 sequence: CASSQEGPMNTEAFF. CDR3 in DNA: TGTGCCAGCAGCCAAGAGGGGCCCATGAACACTGAAGCTTTCTTT.

The chain uses TRBV27 and TRBJ1-5; a weak D match, TRBD1 (5 bases). The CDR3 runs to 13 residues. Germline-derived CDR1 and CDR2 are MNHEY and SMNVEV (reference sequence). Trimming cost V 5 bases and J 6 bases, with 11 bases left between them. Here the CDR3 DNA reads TGTGCCAGCAGTCTACAGGAGTTTCAGCCCCAGCATTTT. Its translation: CASSLQEFQPQHF.

This chain joins TRBV6-5 and TRBJ1-2; D not certain. Between the trimmed V and J ends, which lost 8 bases and 4 bases, there was a span of 11 bases. This CDR3 has 12 amino acids. The germline V gene has CDR1 MNHEY and CDR2 SVGAGI. In DNA, the CDR3 is TGTGCCAGCCGGGAGGGATTCTATGGCTACACCTTC. It specifies CASREGFYGYTF.

This chain links TRBV5-4 with TRBJ1-6, with a tentative D call TRBD1 (6 bases). The CDR3 spans 15 residues. V lost 0 bases and J lost 7, with 11 bases in between. Per germline, CDR1 SGHNT and CDR2 YYREEE (reference sequence). The CDR3 spells CASSLGTTGNSPLHF. The CDR3 DNA is TGTGCCAGCAGCTTGGGGACCACAGGGAATTCACCCCTCCACTTT.

This clone appeared a single time. This chain connects TRBV18 to TRBJ2-2; maybe TRBD1 (6 bases). V dropped 0 bases and J dropped 4 bases, with 6 bases sitting between them. CDR3 size: 14 residues. Germline V gives CDR1 KGHSH, CDR2 LQKENI. The CDR3 is CASSPPGATGELFF. The DNA of the CDR3 is TGTGCCAGCTCACCACCGGGGGCCACCGGGGAGCTGTTTTTT.

V gene TRBV5-1 combines with J gene TRBJ1-1; 9 bases map to TRBD1. The germline V gene encodes CDR1 SGHRS and CDR2 YFSETQ. J was trimmed by 0 bases and V by 2 bases; bases with no gene match: 5. This CDR3 comprises 16 residues. DNA for the CDR3: TGCGCCAGCAGCTTAATTGGACAGGGGATGAACACTGAAGCTTTCTTT. This translates into CASSLIGQGMNTEAFF.

This clone has more than one count but fewer than ten. The V gene is TRBV7-9, the J gene TRBJ1-6; a weak D match, TRBD1 (6 bases). There are 12 residues in the CDR3. Per the germline V gene, CDR1 is SEHNR and CDR2 is FQNEAQ (reference sequence). V was cut by 4 bases and J by 11 bases, with 9 bases left in between. This chain's CDR3 is CASSSGGTPLHF. The CDR3, as DNA: TGTGCCAGCAGCTCGGGGGGCACACCCCTCCACTTT.

Concerning this clone itself: This same CDR3 is encoded by further DNA sequences in the sample. The gene calls are TRBV18 and TRBJ1-6; D is possibly TRBD1 (5 bases). Germline assignment: CDR1 KGHSH and CDR2 LQKENI. The length of the CDR3 is 13 residues. The V gene lost 3 bases and the J gene lost 7 bases, with 7 bases spanning the gap. The CDR3 reads CASSPAGNSPLHF. The CDR3 DNA reads TGTGCCAGCTCACCCGCAGGGAATTCACCCCTCCACTTT.

J is TRBJ1-1 and V is TRBV29-1; 11 bases map to TRBD1. Germline CDR1 SQVTM, CDR2 ANQGSEA. The CDR3 contains 15 residues. V was clipped by 5 bases and J by 8 bases; unmatched bases: 13. As DNA, the CDR3 is TGCAGCGTTACACGGACAGGGGGCCTGATTAAGGAAGCTTTCTTT. This sequence encodes CSVTRTGGLIKEAFF.

The chain uses TRBV29-1 and TRBJ2-1, with a tentative D call TRBD2 (5 bases). CDR3 length equals 14 residues. Trimming pared 2 bases from V and 3 bases from J, leaving 11 bases between. Germline CDR1 SQVTM, CDR2 ANQGSEA. CDR3 in DNA: TGCAGCGTTGAACGGGCTAGCCTCTACAATGAGCAGTTCTTC. This codes for CSVERASLYNEQFF.

CDR3 in amino acids: CASSFGTGGLGYTF. The CDR3 DNA is TGTGCCAGCAGCTTTGGGACAGGTGGACTTGGCTACACCTTC. The chain is built from TRBV7-2 and TRBJ1-2, with 8 bases matching TRBD1. The CDR3 loop spans 14 amino acids. Germline V gives CDR1 SGHTA, CDR2 FQGNSA. The V and J ends lost 3 bases and 7 bases, in that order; junction bases with no gene match: 7.

J is TRBJ2-3 and V is TRBV5-4; 9 bases agree with TRBD2. The CDR3 totals 16 residues. Trimming at V came to 10 bases and at J to 2 bases, leaving 14 bases not matched to a gene. CDR1 is SGHNT, CDR2 YYREEE, per germline (reference sequence). The CDR3 DNA reads as TGTGCCGGAAGTAGCGGGGGTGATCCTCTCACAGATACGCAGTATTTT. It is translated as CAGSSGGDPLTDTQYF.

The V gene is TRBV4-2, the J gene TRBJ1-2; TRBD1 might be the D (5 bases). The CDR3 runs 15 residues. V lost 0 bases to trimming and J lost 5 bases, with 13 bases between them. Germline values: CDR1 LGHNA, CDR2 YNFKEQ. In nucleotides, the CDR3 is TGTGCCAGCAGCCAAGAAGGGAAGCAGGGATATGGCTACACCTTC. Protein product: CASSQEGKQGYGYTF.

This clone was found many times. The chain employs TRBV7-2 and TRBJ2-7, with D uncertain. The CDR3 runs to 13 residues. Germline CDR1 SGHTA, CDR2 FQGNSA. V dropped 0 bases and J dropped 4 bases, with 7 bases sitting between them. The CDR3 region has the DNA TGTGCCAGCAGCTTAGCGTATTATTACGAGCAGTACTTC. This encodes CASSLAYYYEQYF.

The chain combines TRBV9 with TRBJ2-5, with 9 bases fitting TRBD2. The length of the CDR3 is 15 residues. V lost 4 bases to trimming and J lost 5 bases; unmatched junction nucleotides: 9. CDR1 and CDR2 (germline): SGDLS, YYNGEE. The CDR3 protein is CASSPRGTSRETQYF. In nucleotides, the CDR3 is TGTGCCAGCAGCCCACGGGGGACTAGCCGGGAGACCCAGTACTTC.

V is TRBV19 and J is TRBJ2-1; 8 bases line up with TRBD2. CDR1 LNHDA and CDR2 SQIVND come from the germline V gene (reference sequence). V gave up 5 bases and J gave up 4 bases; unmatched junction bases: 10. The CDR3 has 16 residues. The DNA for the CDR3 is TGTGCCAGTAGTCTCCCGGGACTAGACCGTTACAATGAGCAGTTCTTC. Protein: CASSLPGLDRYNEQFF.

The rearrangement uses TRBV6-1 and TRBJ1-5; no firm D call. CDR1 and CDR2 (germline): MNHNS, SASEGT. V was trimmed by 3 bases and J by 5 bases, leaving 11 bases between them. This CDR3 is built from 14 residues. For the CDR3, the DNA is TGTGCCAGCAGTGAGACCCGGAGCGATCAGCCCCAGCATTTT. This sequence encodes CASSETRSDQPQHF.

V usage is TRBV10-1 and J usage is TRBJ2-2; weak D call: TRBD2 (5 bases). Germline V CDR1 and CDR2: WNHNN, SYGVQD (reference sequence). Trimming took off 5 bases at V and 4 bases at J, with 14 bases between the two ends. The CDR3 covers 15 residues. The CDR3 spells CASSSPGVGTGELFF. CDR3 nucleotides: TGCGCCAGCAGTTCCCCCGGGGTTGGCACCGGGGAGCTGTTTTTT.

The genes are TRBV9 and TRBJ1-6, with D possibly TRBD1 on 6 matching bases. CDR1 and CDR2 (germline): SGDLS, YYNGEE. The CDR3 totals 18 residues. Between the trimmed V and J ends, which lost 0 bases and 6 bases, there was a span of 19 bases. CDR3 residues: CASSVGPSGEGGNSPLHF. The CDR3 coding sequence is TGTGCCAGCAGCGTAGGACCCTCGGGGGAGGGGGGTAATTCACCCCTCCACTTT. Full variable domain (outside the CDR3, taken from reference TRBV9 and TRBJ1-6): DSGVTQTPKHLITATGQRVTLRCSPRSGDLSVYWYQQSLDQGLQFLIQYYNGEERAKGNILERFSAQQFPDLHSELNLSSLELGDSALYFCASSVGPSGEGGNSPLHFGNGTRLTVT.

V is TRBV9 and J is TRBJ2-2; D ambiguous. CDR1 is SGDLS, CDR2 YYNGEE, per germline. Trimming took 3 bases from V and 6 from J, leaving 6 bases between them. There are 12 residues in the CDR3. CDR3 protein: CASSALSGELFF. Written as DNA, the CDR3 is TGTGCCAGCAGCGCCCTTTCCGGGGAGCTGTTTTTT.

CDR3 in amino acids: CASSLDLSGNTIYF. The CDR3 DNA reads as TGCGCCAGCAGCTTGGACTTATCGGGAAACACCATATATTTT. V and J are TRBV5-1 and TRBJ1-3, with D unresolved. Germline CDR1 is SGHRS and CDR2 is YFSETQ. The CDR3 spans 14 residues. Trimming took off 0 bases at V and 4 bases at J, with 8 bases between the two ends.

The chain links TRBV4-1 to TRBJ2-5; 9 bases map to TRBD2. Germline loops: CDR1 MGHRA, CDR2 YSYEKL. Trimming took 4 bases from V and 5 from J; bases not matched to a gene: 11. This CDR3 is built from 16 residues. This chain's CDR3 is CASSRVIAGARETQYF. CDR3 coding DNA: TGCGCCAGCAGCCGCGTGATAGCGGGGGCCAGGGAGACCCAGTACTTC.